Listed below are T cell receptor beta chains from one sample, sequenced in a study of blood T cell repertoires in COVID-19. Assay used: immunoSEQ multiplex PCR; TCRdb lists only in-frame clones, some missing. The sample lists approximately 450,000 clones; about 85% were seen once. The sequencing sample was made of PBMCs or T cells enriched from blood (not recorded which). The receptors originated from a woman aged 18 to 35 with acute COVID-19. Each CDR3 is given with its conserved first and last residue. A D gene is named only where the DNA matches it firmly. The size field is filled for only some rows; it gives once, few, many or a size class.

-	TRBV19	TRBJ2-1	-	CASTLSGNNEQFF	TGTGCCAGTACGTTGAGCGGCAACAATGAGCAGTTCTTC
TRBD1	TRBV6-2/TRBV6-3	TRBJ2-2	-	CASSRARDRGLGELFF	TGTGCCAGCAGTCGCGCCCGGGACAGGGGGCTCGGGGAGCTGTTTTTT
TRBD1	TRBV19	TRBJ1-3	-	CASSTGQGAGNTIYF	TGTGCCAGTAGTACGGGACAGGGAGCAGGAAACACCATATATTTT
TRBD2	TRBV6-2/TRBV6-3	TRBJ2-1	few	CASSLAGDVYNEQFF	TGTGCCAGCAGTCTAGCGGGAGATGTTTACAATGAGCAGTTCTTC
-	TRBV19	TRBJ2-5	once	CASRPTDRETQYF	TGTGCCAGTAGACCGACTGACAGAGAGACCCAGTACTTC
TRBD2	TRBV10-1	TRBJ2-3	-	CASSDPSGSGTDTQYF	TGCGCCAGCAGTGACCCTAGCGGGAGTGGGACAGATACGCAGTATTTT
-	TRBV11-2	TRBJ1-1	-	CASSAVIQGTEAFF	TGTGCCAGCAGCGCAGTAATACAGGGCACTGAAGCTTTCTTT
TRBD2	TRBV25-1	TRBJ2-7	-	CASSGTSSYEQYF	TGTGCCAGCTCCGGGACTAGCTCCTACGAGCAGTACTTC
-	TRBV25-1	TRBJ2-2	-	CASSPGSGWNTGELFF	TGTGCCAGCAGCCCTGGGAGCGGGTGGAACACCGGGGAGCTGTTTTTT
-	TRBV5-1	TRBJ1-1	-	CASSLVSGAGTEAFF	TGCGCCAGCAGCTTGGTTTCAGGGGCGGGCACTGAAGCTTTCTTT
-	TRBV5-1	TRBJ1-5	once	CASSLGANQPQHF	TGCGCCAGCAGCTTGGGGGCCAATCAGCCCCAGCATTTT
TRBD2	TRBV19	TRBJ2-5	once	CASSIWAGVGRGKKETQYF	TGTGCCAGTAGTATTTGGGCGGGAGTTGGGAGAGGAAAAAAAGAGACCCAGTACTTC
-	TRBV20-1	TRBJ2-7	-	CSASLPGTYEQYF	TGCAGTGCTAGTTTACCGGGAACCTACGAGCAGTACTTC
-	TRBV5-1	TRBJ1-1	-	CASSLDRGANTEAFF	TGCGCCAGCAGCTTGGATCGGGGGGCGAACACTGAAGCTTTCTTT
-	TRBV4-3	TRBJ1-4	-	CASSPSGRKNEKLFF	TGCGCCAGCAGCCCGAGCGGACGGAAGAATGAAAAACTGTTTTTT
-	TRBV11-2	TRBJ1-3	-	CASSLRVGDGNTIYF	TGTGCCAGCAGCCTCAGGGTGGGTGATGGAAACACCATATATTTT
TRBD1	TRBV28	TRBJ1-4	-	CASSTRQGVREKLFF	TGTGCCAGCAGTACCCGACAGGGGGTTCGCGAAAAACTGTTTTTT